The present T cell receptor beta chain was sequenced within a study of metastatic and nonmetastatic thyroid tumors. Study summary: Thyroid patients, malignant and benign, had repertoires compared across blood and tumor or nodule tissue. Study-level results: Versus benign nodules, malignant thyroid tumors reportedly had significantly higher TCR beta diversity, in blood and tumor.

On this clone: Its antigen is unidentified.

There are 15 residues in the CDR3. The germline CDR1 and CDR2 sequences are MNHNS and SASEGT. The germline V and J ends were trimmed by 7 bases and 2 bases, with 16 bases remaining between them. How the authors handled the data: Clinicopathological groups differed in CDR3, with these differences serving to build a distant-metastasis classifier for papillary thyroid cancer. TCRdb reassembled clones from the PCR reads with MiXCR. These V and J calls originate from TCRdb's pipeline instead of the authors' own analysis. The data contain around 13,000 clones, around 25% of them singletons. Each patient came to thyroid surgery without any prior treatment (of any kind).

This chain uses TRBV6-1 with TRBJ2-3; D is perhaps TRBD2 (6 bases). The receptor was derived from a male donor with papillary thyroid cancer or a benign thyroid nodule (not recorded which). Some clones in this sample may be carry-over from other donors' samples. Input material: blood. CDR3 in amino acids: CASIPAGSNTDTQYF. The CDR3 bases are TGTGCCAGCATTCCCGCCGGGAGTAACACAGATACGCAGTATTTT.